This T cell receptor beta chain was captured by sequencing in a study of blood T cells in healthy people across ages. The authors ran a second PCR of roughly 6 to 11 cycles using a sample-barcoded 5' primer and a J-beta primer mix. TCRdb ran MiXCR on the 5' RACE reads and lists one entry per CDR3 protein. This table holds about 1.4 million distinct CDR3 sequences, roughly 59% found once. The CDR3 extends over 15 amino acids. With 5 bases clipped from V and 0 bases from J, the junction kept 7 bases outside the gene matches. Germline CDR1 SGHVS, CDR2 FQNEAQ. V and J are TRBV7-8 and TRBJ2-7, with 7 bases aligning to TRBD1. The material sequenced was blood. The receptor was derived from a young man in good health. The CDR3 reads CASSITGTASYEQYF. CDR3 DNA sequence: TGTGCCAGCAGCATAACCGGGACAGCCTCCTACGAGCAGTACTTC.